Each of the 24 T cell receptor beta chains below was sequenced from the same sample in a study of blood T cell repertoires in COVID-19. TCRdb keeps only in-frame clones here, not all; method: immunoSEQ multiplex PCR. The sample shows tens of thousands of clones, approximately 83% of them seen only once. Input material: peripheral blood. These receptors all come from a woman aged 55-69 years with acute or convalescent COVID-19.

CDR3 protein: CASSIGGGRRAAQHF. The CDR3 DNA reads TGTGCCAGTAGTATAGGCGGGGGCCGACGTGCAGCCCAGCATTTT. V gene TRBV19 combines with J gene TRBJ1-5, with a weak D call TRBD1 (6 bases). Per germline, CDR1 LNHDA and CDR2 SQIVND (reference sequence). This CDR3 comprises 15 residues. Trimming left V 1 base short and J 11 bases short, with 18 bases between.

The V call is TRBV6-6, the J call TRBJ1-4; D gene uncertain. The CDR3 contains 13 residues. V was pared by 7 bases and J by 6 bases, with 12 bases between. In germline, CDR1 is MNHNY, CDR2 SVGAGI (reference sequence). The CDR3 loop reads CASTSLVHEKLFF. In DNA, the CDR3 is TGTGCCAGCACCTCTCTAGTCCATGAAAAACTGTTTTTT.

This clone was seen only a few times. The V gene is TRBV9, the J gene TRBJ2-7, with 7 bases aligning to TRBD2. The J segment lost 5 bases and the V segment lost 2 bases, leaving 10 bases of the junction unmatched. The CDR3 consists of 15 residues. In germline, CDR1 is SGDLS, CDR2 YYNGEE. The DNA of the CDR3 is TGTGCCAGCAGCGTGCGTCCCGGGACTACGGACGAGCAGTACTTC. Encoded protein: CASSVRPGTTDEQYF.

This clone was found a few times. CDR3 sequence (DNA): TGTGCCAGCAACCCGGGACAGACCTACGAGCAGTACTTC. It encodes CASNPGQTYEQYF. V gene TRBV28 combines with J gene TRBJ2-7, with 7 positions matching TRBD1. The CDR3 contains 13 residues. J gave up 2 bases and V 7 bases, and 5 bases lay outside the gene matches. The germline CDR1 and CDR2 sequences are MDHEN and SYDVKM.

The CDR3 loop reads CASSEIRGRKTEAFF. The CDR3, as DNA: TGTGCCAGTAGTGAAATCAGGGGGCGGAAAACTGAAGCTTTCTTT. The chain carries TRBV19 and TRBJ1-1, with 8 bases matching TRBD1. The CDR3 sequence is 15 residues long. The ends lost 5 bases at V and 5 bases at J; junction bases unmatched: 10. Germline assignment: CDR1 LNHDA and CDR2 SQIVND (reference sequence).

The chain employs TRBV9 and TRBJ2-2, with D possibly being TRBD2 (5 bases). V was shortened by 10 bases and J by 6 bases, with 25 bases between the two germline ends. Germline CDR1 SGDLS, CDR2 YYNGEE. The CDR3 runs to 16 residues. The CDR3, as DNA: TGTGCCTGCTCGAGAGGGTCCGGGCTTAAGTCCGGGGAGCTGTTTTTT. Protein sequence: CACSRGSGLKSGELFF.

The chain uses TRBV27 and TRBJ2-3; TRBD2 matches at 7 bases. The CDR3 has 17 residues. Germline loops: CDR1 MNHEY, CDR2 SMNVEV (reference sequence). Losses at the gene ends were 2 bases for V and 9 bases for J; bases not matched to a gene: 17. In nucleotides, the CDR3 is TGTGCCAGCAGTTTAAGGGGTGGGCGGGGGTCCACAGGCACGCAGTATTTT. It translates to CASSLRGGRGSTGTQYF.

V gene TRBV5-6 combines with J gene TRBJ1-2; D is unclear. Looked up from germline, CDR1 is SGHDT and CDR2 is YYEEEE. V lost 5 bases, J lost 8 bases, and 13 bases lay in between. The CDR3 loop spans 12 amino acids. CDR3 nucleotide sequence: TGTGCCAGCAGACGGGGTCGCGACGGCTACACCTTC. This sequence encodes CASRRGRDGYTF.

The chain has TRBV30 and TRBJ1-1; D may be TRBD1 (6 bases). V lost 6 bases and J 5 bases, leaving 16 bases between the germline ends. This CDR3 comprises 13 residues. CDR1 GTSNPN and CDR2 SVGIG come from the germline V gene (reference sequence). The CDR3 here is CACGTTLRTEAFF. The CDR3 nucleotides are TGTGCCTGCGGGACAACCTTGAGGACTGAAGCTTTCTTT.

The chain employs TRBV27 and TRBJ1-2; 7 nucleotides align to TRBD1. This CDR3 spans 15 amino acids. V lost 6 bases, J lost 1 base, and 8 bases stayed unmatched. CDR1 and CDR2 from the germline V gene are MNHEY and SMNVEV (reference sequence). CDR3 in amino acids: CASRSQGGNNYGYTF. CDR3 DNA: TGTGCCAGCAGGTCCCAGGGGGGTAATAACTATGGCTACACCTTC.

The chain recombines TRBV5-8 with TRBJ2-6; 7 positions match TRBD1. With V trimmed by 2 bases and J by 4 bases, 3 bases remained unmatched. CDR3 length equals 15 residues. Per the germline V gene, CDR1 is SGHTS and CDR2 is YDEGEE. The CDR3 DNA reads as TGTGCCAGCAGCTTTGGGACAGACGGGGCCAACGTCCTGACTTTC. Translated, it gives CASSFGTDGANVLTF.

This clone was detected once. The CDR3 DNA reads TGTGCCAGCAGCCTCGCGACTAGCGGGGACAATGAGCAGTTCTTC. It codes for CASSLATSGDNEQFF. The gene calls are TRBV7-6 and TRBJ2-1; TRBD2 aligns across 11 bases. The CDR3 totals 15 residues. V lost 5 bases and J lost 5; bases outside the gene matches: 5. Germline V gives CDR1 SGHVS, CDR2 FNYEAQ.

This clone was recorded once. CDR3 in DNA: TGTGCCAGCAGCCCCGAACTAGCGGGAGGGGGAGATACGCAGTATTTT. It specifies CASSPELAGGGDTQYF. The J gene is TRBJ2-3, the V gene TRBV3-1 (or the pseudogene TRBV3-2), with TRBD2 matching over 13 bases. The V gene's germline CDR1 is LGHDT and CDR2 YNNKEL (reference sequence). V was pared by 4 bases and J by 5 bases, with 6 bases of the junction left unmatched. This CDR3 spans 16 amino acids.

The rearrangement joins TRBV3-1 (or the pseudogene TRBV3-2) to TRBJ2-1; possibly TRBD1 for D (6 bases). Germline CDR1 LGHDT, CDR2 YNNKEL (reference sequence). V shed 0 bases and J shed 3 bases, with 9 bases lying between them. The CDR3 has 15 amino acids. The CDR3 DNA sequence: TGTGCCAGCAGCCAAGATGGGGGCGGCTACAATGAGCAGTTCTTC. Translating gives CASSQDGGGYNEQFF.

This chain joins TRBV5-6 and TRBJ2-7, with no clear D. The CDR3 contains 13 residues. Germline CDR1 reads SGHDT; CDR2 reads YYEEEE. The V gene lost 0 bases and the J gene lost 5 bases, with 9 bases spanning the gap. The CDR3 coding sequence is TGTGCCAGCAGCTTGGCAGGATCCGACGAGCAGTACTTC. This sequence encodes CASSLAGSDEQYF.

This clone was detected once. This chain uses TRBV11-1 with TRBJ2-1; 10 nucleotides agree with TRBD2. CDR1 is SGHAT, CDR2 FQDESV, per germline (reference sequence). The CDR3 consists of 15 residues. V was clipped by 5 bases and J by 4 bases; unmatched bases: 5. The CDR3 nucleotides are TGTGCCAGCAGCATTAGCGGGGGGACTTACAATGAGCAGTTCTTC. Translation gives CASSISGGTYNEQFF.

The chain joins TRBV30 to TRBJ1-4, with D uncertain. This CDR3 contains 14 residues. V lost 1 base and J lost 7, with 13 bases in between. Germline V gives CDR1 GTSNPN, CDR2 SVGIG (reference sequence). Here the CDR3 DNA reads TGTGCCTGGAGTGCGAACAAAGCGGGTGAAAAACTGTTTTTT. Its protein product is CAWSANKAGEKLFF.

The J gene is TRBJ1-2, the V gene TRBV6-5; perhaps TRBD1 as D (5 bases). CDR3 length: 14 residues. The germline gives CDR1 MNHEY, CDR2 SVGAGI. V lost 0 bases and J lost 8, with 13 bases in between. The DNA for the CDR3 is TGTGCCAGCAGTTACTCGAGCAGGGCTAAAGGCTACACCTTC. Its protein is CASSYSSRAKGYTF.

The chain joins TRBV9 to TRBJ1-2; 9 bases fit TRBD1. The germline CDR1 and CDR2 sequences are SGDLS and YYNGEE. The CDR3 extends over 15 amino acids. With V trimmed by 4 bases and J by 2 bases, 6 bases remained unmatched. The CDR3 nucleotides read TGTGCCAGCAGCCCGAGGACAGGGGCCAACTATGGCTACACCTTC. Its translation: CASSPRTGANYGYTF.

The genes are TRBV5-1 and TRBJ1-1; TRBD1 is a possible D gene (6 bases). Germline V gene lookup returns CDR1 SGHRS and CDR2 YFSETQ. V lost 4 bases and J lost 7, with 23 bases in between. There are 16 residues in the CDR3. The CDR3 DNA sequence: TGCGCCAGCAGCCCTGGAGGACAGTCGGGGAAAAATGAAGCTTTCTTT. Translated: CASSPGGQSGKNEAFF. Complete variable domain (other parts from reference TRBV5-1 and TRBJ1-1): KAGVTQTPRYLIKTRGQQVTLSCSPISGHRSVSWYQQTPGQGLQFLFEYFSETQRNKGNFPGRFSGRQFSNSRSEMNVSTLELGDSALYLCASSPGGQSGKNEAFFGQGTRLTVV.

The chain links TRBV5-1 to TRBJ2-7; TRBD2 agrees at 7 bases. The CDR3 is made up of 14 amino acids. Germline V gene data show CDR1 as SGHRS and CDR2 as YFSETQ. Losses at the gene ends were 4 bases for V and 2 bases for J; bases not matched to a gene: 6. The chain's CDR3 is CASSNGLVPYEQYF. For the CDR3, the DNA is TGCGCCAGCAGCAATGGACTAGTCCCCTACGAGCAGTACTTC.

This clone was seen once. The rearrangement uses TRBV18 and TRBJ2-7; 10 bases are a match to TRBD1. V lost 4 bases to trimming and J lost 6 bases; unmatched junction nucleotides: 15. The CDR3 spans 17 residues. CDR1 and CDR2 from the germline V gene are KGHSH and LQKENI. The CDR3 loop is CASSLTRPGTGVGEQYF. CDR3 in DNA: TGTGCCAGCTCACTCACCAGACCCGGGACAGGGGTAGGCGAGCAGTACTTC.

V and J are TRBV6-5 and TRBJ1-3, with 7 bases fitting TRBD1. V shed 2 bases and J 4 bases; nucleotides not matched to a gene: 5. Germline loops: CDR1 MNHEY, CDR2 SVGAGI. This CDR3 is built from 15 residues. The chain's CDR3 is CASSYQRGLGNTIYF. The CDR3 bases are TGTGCCAGCAGTTACCAGAGGGGGCTGGGAAACACCATATATTTT.

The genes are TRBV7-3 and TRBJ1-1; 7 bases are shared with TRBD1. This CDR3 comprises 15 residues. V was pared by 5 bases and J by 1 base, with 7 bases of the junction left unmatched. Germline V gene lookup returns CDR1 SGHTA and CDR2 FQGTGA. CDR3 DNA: TGTGCCAGCAGCAGCAACAGGGGCGGGAACACTGAAGCTTTCTTT. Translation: CASSSNRGGNTEAFF.